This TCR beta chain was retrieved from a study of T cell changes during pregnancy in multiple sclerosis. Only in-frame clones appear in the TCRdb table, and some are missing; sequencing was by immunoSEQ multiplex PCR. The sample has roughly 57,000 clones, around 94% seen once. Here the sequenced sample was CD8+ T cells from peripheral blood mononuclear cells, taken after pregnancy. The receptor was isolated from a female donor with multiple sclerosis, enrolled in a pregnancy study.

The CDR3 coding sequence is TGTGCCAGCACATCCGGGGAGGATGGCTACACCTTC. The encoded protein is CASTSGEDGYTF. V and J are TRBV19 and TRBJ1-2; D not resolved. This CDR3 spans 12 amino acids. Per germline, CDR1 LNHDA and CDR2 SQIVND (reference sequence). The V end was cut by 9 bases, the J end by 6 bases, with 14 bases between. The variable domain in full, with the rest retrieved from reference TRBV19 and TRBJ1-2, is DGGITQSPKYLFRKEGQNVTLSCEQNLNHDAMYWYRQDPGQGLRLIYYSQIVNDFQKGDIAEGYSVSREKKESFPLTVTSAQKNPTAFYLCASTSGEDGYTFGSGTRLTVV.